Each of the 14 T cell receptor beta chains below was sequenced from the same sample in a study of human T cells and chemical hapten exposure. The time point was: patch test 1, 2 weeks after DPC sensitization. Documented treatment: therapeutic diphenylcyclopropenone sensitization with weekly scalp DPC. A single record per CDR3 protein comes from TCRdb applying MiXCR to the RACE reads. The sample yields about 340,000 distinct CDR3 sequences, around 6.9% seen once. The sequenced sample was whole blood, obtained in connection with sensitization to the hapten diphenylcyclopropenone (DPC). The source is a woman in her late teens or twenties with alopecia areata. Some clones in this sample may be carry-over from other donors' samples.

This clonotype was counted ten times or more. This chain connects TRBV6-5 to TRBJ2-5; D assignment may be TRBD1 or TRBD2 (6 bases each). Between the trimmed V and J ends, which lost 7 bases and 8 bases, there was a span of 20 bases. This CDR3 spans 14 amino acids. CDR1 and CDR2 from the germline V gene are MNHEY and SVGAGI. CDR3 sequence (DNA): TGTGCCAGCACTAACGGGGGCAGCCCAGTAACCCAGTACTTC. Protein product: CASTNGGSPVTQYF.

Of note for this clonotype: The junction and the germline gene differ at one end; a read error may be behind it. This rearrangement joins TRBV6-5 to TRBJ2-1; D is unclear. From germline, CDR1 is MNHEY and CDR2 SVGAGI. The CDR3 runs 13 residues. The CDR3 DNA sequence: TGTGCCAGCAATCCCGGGCCTAACAATGAGCAGTTGTTC. Translating gives CASNPGPNNEQLF.

At least ten counts were recorded for this clonotype. The chain joins TRBV6-5 to TRBJ2-7; 9 positions match TRBD1. The trim removed 2 bases at V and 4 bases at J, leaving 3 bases unmatched. The CDR3 runs 14 residues. CDR1 and CDR2 from the germline V gene are MNHEY and SVGAGI. CDR3 loop: CASSYGGTGYEQYF. CDR3 in DNA: TGTGCCAGCAGTTACGGGGGGACAGGGTACGAGCAGTACTTC.

This clonotype has only a few counts. V and J are TRBV6-6 and TRBJ1-4; 7 bases fit TRBD1. The CDR3 runs to 14 residues. CDR1 and CDR2 from the germline V gene are MNHNY and SVGAGI (reference sequence). With 5 bases clipped from V and 8 bases from J, the junction kept 8 bases outside the gene matches. DNA of the CDR3: TGTGCCAGCAGTCTTGGGACAGTAAAGGAAAAACTGTTTTTT. Protein: CASSLGTVKEKLFF.

This clonotype was detected a few times. The chain uses TRBV2 and TRBJ2-6, with D perhaps TRBD2 (6 bases). Germline values: CDR1 SNHLY, CDR2 FYNNEI. The CDR3 has 14 residues. Trimming removed 7 bases from V and 2 bases from J, with 9 bases in between. DNA for the CDR3: TGTGCCAGCACGGAGGGCGCTGGGGCCAACGTCCTGACTTTC. Protein sequence: CASTEGAGANVLTF.

The chain has TRBV3-1 and TRBJ2-5, with 10 bases aligning to TRBD2. The CDR3 extends over 17 amino acids. Per the germline V gene, CDR1 is LGHDT and CDR2 is YNNKEL (reference sequence). With V trimmed by 0 bases and J by 5 bases, 9 bases remained unmatched. The CDR3 DNA reads TGTGCCAGCAGCCAAGATCTGAGCGGGGGGGCAGCGGAGACCCAGTACTTC. Amino acid sequence: CASSQDLSGGAAETQYF.

This clonotype was picked up many times. This chain uses TRBV7-2 with TRBJ1-4; no reliable D call. The CDR3 is 14 amino acids. Trimming shortened V by 2 bases and J by 0 bases, and 4 bases separated the two germline ends. CDR1 is SGHTA and CDR2 is FQGNSA in the germline V gene. The CDR3 spells CASSLLATNEKLFF. The CDR3 region has the DNA TGTGCCAGCAGCTTACTTGCAACTAATGAAAAACTGTTTTTT.

This clonotype has ten or more counts. The chain joins TRBV4-2 to TRBJ1-5, with D unresolved. The CDR3 extends over 15 amino acids. Per germline, CDR1 LGHNA and CDR2 YNFKEQ. The ends were cut back, 3 bases at V and 2 bases at J, with 11 bases in the middle. CDR3: CASSQEDQGNQPQHF. CDR3 nucleotide sequence: TGTGCCAGCAGCCAGGAGGACCAGGGCAATCAGCCCCAGCATTTT.

The rearrangement links TRBV10-3 to TRBJ1-2, with D uncertain. The CDR3 spans 13 residues. Germline V CDR1 and CDR2: ENHRY, SYGVKD. Trimming pared 1 base from V and 6 bases from J, leaving 9 bases between. The CDR3: CAISEYERNGYTF. The CDR3 bases are TGTGCCATCAGTGAGTACGAGAGGAATGGCTACACCTTC.

The CDR3 sequence: CASSLIRTGTEAFF. The CDR3 DNA sequence: TGTGCCAGCAGTTTAATCCGGACCGGCACTGAAGCTTTCTTT. This chain uses TRBV6-5 with TRBJ1-1, with no clear D. From germline, CDR1 is MNHEY and CDR2 SVGAGI. V gave up 4 bases and J gave up 4 bases, with 13 bases separating them. The length of the CDR3 is 14 residues.

V and J are TRBV7-2 and TRBJ2-3; D might be TRBD1 or TRBD2, each matching 5 bases. The germline gives CDR1 SGHTA, CDR2 FQGNSA. V lost 1 base and J lost 7, with 9 bases in between. The length of the CDR3 is 13 residues. CDR3 sequence (DNA): TGTGCCAGCAGCTTAGTGGGGGTCAATACGCAGTATTTT. It codes for CASSLVGVNTQYF.

This clonotype has ten or more counts. An end of the junction does not agree with germline; a read error may underlie this. The J gene is TRBJ2-7, the V gene TRBV5-5, with D possibly being TRBD2 (5 bases). This CDR3 spans 13 amino acids. Germline CDR1 is SGHKS and CDR2 is YYEKEE (reference sequence). The CDR3 region is CASSLQSGTEEYF. Here the CDR3 DNA reads TGTGCCAGCAGCTTGCAAAGCGGAACCGAGGAGTACTTC.

This clonotype appeared a few times. The gene calls are TRBV5-1 and TRBJ2-7; D is undetermined. The ends were cut back, 4 bases at V and 1 base at J, with 9 bases in the middle. CDR1 and CDR2 from the germline V gene are SGHRS and YFSETQ. The CDR3 is made up of 13 amino acids. CDR3 coding DNA: TGCGCCAGCAGCACCGGAAGATCCTACGAGCAGTACTTC. Translated: CASSTGRSYEQYF.

This clonotype came up a few times. V usage is TRBV4-3 and J usage is TRBJ1-1, with D unclear. Per the germline V gene, CDR1 is LGHNA and CDR2 is YSLEER. The CDR3 length is 13 residues. V gave up 0 bases and J gave up 7 bases, with 9 bases separating them. CDR3 sequence reads: CASSQDGRLEAFF. The CDR3 DNA sequence: TGCGCCAGCAGCCAAGATGGTCGGCTTGAAGCTTTCTTT.